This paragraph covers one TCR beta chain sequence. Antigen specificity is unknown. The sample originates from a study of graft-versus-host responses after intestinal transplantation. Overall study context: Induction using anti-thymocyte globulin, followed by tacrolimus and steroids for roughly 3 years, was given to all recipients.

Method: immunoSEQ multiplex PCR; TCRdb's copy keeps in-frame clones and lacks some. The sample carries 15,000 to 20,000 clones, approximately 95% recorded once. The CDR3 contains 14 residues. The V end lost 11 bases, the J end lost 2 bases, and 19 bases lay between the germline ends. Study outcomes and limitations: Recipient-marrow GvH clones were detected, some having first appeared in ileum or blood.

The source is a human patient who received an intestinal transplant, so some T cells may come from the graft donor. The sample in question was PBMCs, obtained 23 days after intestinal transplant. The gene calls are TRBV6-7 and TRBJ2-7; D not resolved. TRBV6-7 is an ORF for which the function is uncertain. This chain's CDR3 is CAPHFITPTYEQYF. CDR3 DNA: TGTGCCCCTCACTTTATAACACCTACCTACGAGCAGTACTTC.